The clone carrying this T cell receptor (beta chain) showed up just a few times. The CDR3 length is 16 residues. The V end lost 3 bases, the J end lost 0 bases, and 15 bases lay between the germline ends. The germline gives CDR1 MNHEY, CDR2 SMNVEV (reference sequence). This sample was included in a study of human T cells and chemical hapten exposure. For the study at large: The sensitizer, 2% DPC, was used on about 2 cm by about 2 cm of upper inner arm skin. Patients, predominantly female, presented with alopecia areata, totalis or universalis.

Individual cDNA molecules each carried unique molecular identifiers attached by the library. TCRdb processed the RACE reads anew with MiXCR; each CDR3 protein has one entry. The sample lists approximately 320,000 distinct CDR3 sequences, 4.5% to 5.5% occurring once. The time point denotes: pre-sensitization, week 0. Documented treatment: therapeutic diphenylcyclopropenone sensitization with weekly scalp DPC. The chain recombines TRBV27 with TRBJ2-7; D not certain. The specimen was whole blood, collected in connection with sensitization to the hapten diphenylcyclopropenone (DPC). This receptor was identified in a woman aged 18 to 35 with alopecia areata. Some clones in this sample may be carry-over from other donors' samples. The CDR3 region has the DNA TGTGCCAGCAGTTTGGGCCTGGACGGTACCTCCTACGAGCAGTACTTC. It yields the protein CASSLGLDGTSYEQYF.